A selection of T cell receptor beta chains follows, all from one sample in a study of T cells after yellow fever vaccination. TCRdb used MiXCR to reprocess the 5' RACE reads, holding one entry per CDR3 protein. The sample shows some 63,000 distinct CDR3 sequences, approximately 7.4% of them seen only once. The specimen comprised CD8+ T cells sorted from PBMCs, sampled 15 days after the yellow fever booster vaccination. The receptors originated from a man aged 30 to 39 who received the YFV17D yellow fever vaccine. Both conserved end residues are part of each CDR3. A D gene is named only where the DNA matches it firmly. Not every row has a clone size; where given, it reads once, few, many or a size class.

j_call: TRBJ2-1; v_call: TRBV29-1; d_call: TRBD1; clone_size: many; cdr3_nt: TGCAGCGTTGAAGCCTCGGGACAGGGGGCGATGATCTATGAGCAGTTCTTC; cdr3_aa: CSVEASGQGAMIYEQFF
j_call: TRBJ2-2; v_call: TRBV23-1; d_call: -; clone_size: many; cdr3_nt: TGCGCCACCCCTAATCCCGTTCGCTTAGTGGGCACCGGGGAGCTGTTTTTT; cdr3_aa: CATPNPVRLVGTGELFF
j_call: TRBJ2-7; v_call: TRBV7-6; d_call: -; clone_size: many; cdr3_nt: TGTGCCAGCAGCTACTCAATGGGACCCGCGAGGCAGTACTTC; cdr3_aa: CASSYSMGPARQYF
j_call: TRBJ2-1; v_call: TRBV7-8; d_call: -; clone_size: -; cdr3_nt: TGTGCCAGCAGCCGCGGGACTGGAGACTTCAATGAGCAGTTCTTC; cdr3_aa: CASSRGTGDFNEQFF
j_call: TRBJ2-3; v_call: TRBV5-1; d_call: -; clone_size: many; cdr3_nt: TGCGCCAGCAGCTTATCGGGGTACGATACGCAGTATTTT; cdr3_aa: CASSLSGYDTQYF
j_call: TRBJ2-7; v_call: TRBV4-3; d_call: TRBD1; clone_size: many; cdr3_nt: TGCGCCAGCAGCCAAGATGCAACAGGGACAGGGAACTACGAGCAGTACTTC; cdr3_aa: CASSQDATGTGNYEQYF
j_call: TRBJ2-2; v_call: TRBV5-4; d_call: -; clone_size: few; cdr3_nt: TGTGCCAGCAGCTTAAAGGGACGAGACACCGGGGAGCTGTTTTTT; cdr3_aa: CASSLKGRDTGELFF
j_call: TRBJ2-3; v_call: TRBV4-3; d_call: -; clone_size: many; cdr3_nt: TGCGCCAGCAGCCAAATGGCGGCTGCAGATACGCAGTATTTT; cdr3_aa: CASSQMAAADTQYF
j_call: TRBJ2-7; v_call: TRBV7-9; d_call: -; clone_size: many; cdr3_nt: TGTGCCAGCAGCTTAGAGCACTCGAGGGGCCAGTACTTC; cdr3_aa: CASSLEHSRGQYF
j_call: TRBJ2-2; v_call: TRBV6-5; d_call: TRBD2; clone_size: many; cdr3_nt: TGTGCCAGCAGCCTTTACCCGTGGCGGGAGGGTAATCCCGGGGAGCTGTTTTTT; cdr3_aa: CASSLYPWREGNPGELFF
j_call: TRBJ2-7; v_call: TRBV7-9; d_call: -; clone_size: many; cdr3_nt: TGTGCCAGCAGTGGAGCACGCTTACCCTACGAGCAGTACTTC; cdr3_aa: CASSGARLPYEQYF
j_call: TRBJ2-1; v_call: TRBV7-2; d_call: TRBD2; clone_size: -; cdr3_nt: TGTGCCAGCAGCTTAGGGAGGGGACTAGCGGATTACAATGAGCAGTTCTTC; cdr3_aa: CASSLGRGLADYNEQFF
j_call: TRBJ2-1; v_call: TRBV9; d_call: -; clone_size: many; cdr3_nt: TGTGCCAGCAGCGTAGGGGGGAGTATCTCCTACAATGAGCAGTTCTTC; cdr3_aa: CASSVGGSISYNEQFF
j_call: TRBJ2-1; v_call: TRBV15; d_call: TRBD1; clone_size: -; cdr3_nt: TGTGCCACCAGCAGAGAGACAGGGGGTATTTACAATGAGCAGTTCTTC; cdr3_aa: CATSRETGGIYNEQFF
j_call: TRBJ2-1; v_call: TRBV15; d_call: -; clone_size: many; cdr3_nt: TGTGCCACCAGCGAGACGAATGAGCAGTTCTTC; cdr3_aa: CATSETNEQFF
j_call: TRBJ2-1; v_call: TRBV20-1; d_call: TRBD2; clone_size: few; cdr3_nt: TGCAGTGCTAGAGATTTTGAGGGAGGGTCCTACAATGAGCAGTTCTTC; cdr3_aa: CSARDFEGGSYNEQFF
j_call: TRBJ1-1; v_call: TRBV7-6; d_call: -; clone_size: many; cdr3_nt: TGTGCCAGCAGCCGCCGGGGATTTACGAACACTGAAGCTTTCTTT; cdr3_aa: CASSRRGFTNTEAFF
j_call: TRBJ2-5; v_call: TRBV7-9; d_call: -; clone_size: many; cdr3_nt: TGTGCCAGCAGTTTTGTGCGGGGAGAGACCCAGTACTTC; cdr3_aa: CASSFVRGETQYF
j_call: TRBJ2-7; v_call: TRBV3-1; d_call: -; clone_size: many; cdr3_nt: TGTGCCAGCAGCCAGGATACTATCTCCTACGAGCAGTACTTC; cdr3_aa: CASSQDTISYEQYF
j_call: TRBJ1-2; v_call: TRBV12-3/TRBV12-4; d_call: -; clone_size: -; cdr3_nt: TGTGCCAGCAGTTTAGGGATAGGGGGTGCGGATGGCTACACCTTC; cdr3_aa: CASSLGIGGADGYTF
j_call: TRBJ2-7; v_call: TRBV20-1; d_call: TRBD2; clone_size: many; cdr3_nt: TGCAGTGCTAGAGATGGACTAGCGGGAGTAGACGAGCAGTACTTC; cdr3_aa: CSARDGLAGVDEQYF
j_call: TRBJ2-4; v_call: TRBV20-1; d_call: -; clone_size: many; cdr3_nt: TGCAGTGCGCCAAGCGGTTTCCTAGCCAAAAACATTCAGTACTTC; cdr3_aa: CSAPSGFLAKNIQYF
j_call: TRBJ1-2; v_call: TRBV12-3/TRBV12-4; d_call: -; clone_size: -; cdr3_nt: TGTGCCAGCAGTTTTCAGATTGGGCCAAACTATGGCTACACCTTC; cdr3_aa: CASSFQIGPNYGYTF
j_call: TRBJ2-1; v_call: TRBV2; d_call: -; clone_size: many; cdr3_nt: TGTGCCAGCTGGCGGTTGCTCAATGAGCAGTTCTTC; cdr3_aa: CASWRLLNEQFF
j_call: TRBJ1-1; v_call: TRBV7-2; d_call: -; clone_size: many; cdr3_nt: TGTGCCAGCAGCTTAGGGGGGGCGAGGACTGAAGCTTTCTTT; cdr3_aa: CASSLGGARTEAFF
j_call: TRBJ2-1; v_call: TRBV9; d_call: TRBD2; clone_size: many; cdr3_nt: TGTGCCAGCAGCCCTCCGGGACTAGCGGGTTACAATGAGCAGTTCTTC; cdr3_aa: CASSPPGLAGYNEQFF
j_call: TRBJ2-1; v_call: TRBV3-1; d_call: -; clone_size: many; cdr3_nt: TGTGCCAGCAGCCAAGAAGATGGGAATGAGCAGTTCTTC; cdr3_aa: CASSQEDGNEQFF
j_call: TRBJ2-1; v_call: TRBV6-4; d_call: TRBD2; clone_size: many; cdr3_nt: TGTGCCAGCAGTGACCTTCCGGGACTAACGAATGAGCAGTTCTTC; cdr3_aa: CASSDLPGLTNEQFF
j_call: TRBJ2-1; v_call: TRBV20-1; d_call: -; clone_size: many; cdr3_nt: TGCAGTGACCGGGACCCCCTGAGAGATGAGCAGTTCTTC; cdr3_aa: CSDRDPLRDEQFF
j_call: TRBJ2-1; v_call: TRBV6-2/TRBV6-3; d_call: -; clone_size: many; cdr3_nt: TGTGCCAGCAGTTGGGACCGGAATGAGCAGTTCTTC; cdr3_aa: CASSWDRNEQFF
j_call: TRBJ2-7; v_call: TRBV27; d_call: -; clone_size: many; cdr3_nt: TGTGCCAGTTCACCCGGAGGTGCCGAGCAGTACTTC; cdr3_aa: CASSPGGAEQYF
j_call: TRBJ2-7; v_call: TRBV5-1; d_call: -; clone_size: many; cdr3_nt: TGCGCCAGCAGCTCACCAGGGAACTCCTACGAGCAGTACTTC; cdr3_aa: CASSSPGNSYEQYF
j_call: TRBJ1-1; v_call: TRBV10-3; d_call: -; clone_size: many; cdr3_nt: TGTGCCATCAGTGTCGGTGCTTACACTGAAGCTTTCTTT; cdr3_aa: CAISVGAYTEAFF
j_call: TRBJ2-1; v_call: TRBV10-2; d_call: TRBD1; clone_size: many; cdr3_nt: TGCGCCAGCACTCAGGGACAGGTCAATGAGCAGTTCTTC; cdr3_aa: CASTQGQVNEQFF
j_call: TRBJ2-1; v_call: TRBV6-5; d_call: -; clone_size: many; cdr3_nt: TGTGCCAGCAGTTATTCCGTGGCTAGTAAGGATGAGCAGTTCTTC; cdr3_aa: CASSYSVASKDEQFF
j_call: TRBJ1-1; v_call: TRBV12-3/TRBV12-4; d_call: -; clone_size: many; cdr3_nt: TGTGCCAGCAGCCCGAGAGGGGGAACTGAAGCTTTCTTT; cdr3_aa: CASSPRGGTEAFF
j_call: TRBJ2-1; v_call: TRBV6-2/TRBV6-3; d_call: -; clone_size: many; cdr3_nt: TGTGCCAGCAGTTACGGATACAATGAGCAGTTCTTC; cdr3_aa: CASSYGYNEQFF
j_call: TRBJ2-7; v_call: TRBV7-2; d_call: TRBD2; clone_size: many; cdr3_nt: TGTGCCAGCAGCTGGACTAGCGGCCAATACGAGCAGTACTTC; cdr3_aa: CASSWTSGQYEQYF
j_call: TRBJ2-3; v_call: TRBV7-6; d_call: -; clone_size: many; cdr3_nt: TGTGCCAGCAGCTTAGAGGAGCGCGGGACCCCCCCAGATACGCAGTATTTT; cdr3_aa: CASSLEERGTPPDTQYF
j_call: TRBJ2-7; v_call: TRBV12-3/TRBV12-4; d_call: TRBD1; clone_size: -; cdr3_nt: TGTGCCAGCAGTTTTCGGGACAGATCCTACGAGCAGTACTTC; cdr3_aa: CASSFRDRSYEQYF
j_call: TRBJ1-1; v_call: TRBV6-1; d_call: -; clone_size: many; cdr3_nt: TGTGCCAGCAGGAACGGGTGGGGAGAGGGTATGAACACTGAAGCTTTCTTT; cdr3_aa: CASRNGWGEGMNTEAFF
j_call: TRBJ2-1; v_call: TRBV14; d_call: -; clone_size: many; cdr3_nt: TGTGCCAGCAGCCAAGTAAAAGGGACTTTATACAATGAGCAGTTCTTC; cdr3_aa: CASSQVKGTLYNEQFF
j_call: TRBJ2-1; v_call: TRBV7-8; d_call: TRBD2; clone_size: many; cdr3_nt: TGTGCCAGCAGCTTAGTGGGGGGGTTAGCAACCAATGAGCAGTTCTTC; cdr3_aa: CASSLVGGLATNEQFF
j_call: TRBJ2-5; v_call: TRBV7-3; d_call: TRBD1; clone_size: many; cdr3_nt: TGTGCCAGCAGCCCCTACGGGACAGGGGAGACCCAGTACTTC; cdr3_aa: CASSPYGTGETQYF
j_call: TRBJ2-2; v_call: TRBV19; d_call: TRBD2; clone_size: many; cdr3_nt: TGTGCCAGTAGTTCCCTAGCGGGAGTGGGCACCGGGGAGCTGTTTTTT; cdr3_aa: CASSSLAGVGTGELFF
j_call: TRBJ2-1; v_call: TRBV6-6; d_call: -; clone_size: many; cdr3_nt: TGTGCCAGCAGGCAGGATTCCTACAATGAGCAGTTCTTC; cdr3_aa: CASRQDSYNEQFF
j_call: TRBJ2-5; v_call: TRBV12-3/TRBV12-4; d_call: TRBD2; clone_size: many; cdr3_nt: TGTGCCAGCCTTGGGGGGGAAGAGACCCAGTACTTC; cdr3_aa: CASLGGEETQYF
j_call: TRBJ1-2; v_call: TRBV15; d_call: -; clone_size: few; cdr3_nt: TGTGCCACCAGCAAGGGGACGTACGATGGCTACACCTTC; cdr3_aa: CATSKGTYDGYTF
j_call: TRBJ2-7; v_call: TRBV7-8; d_call: -; clone_size: many; cdr3_nt: TGTGCCAGCAGCTTAGGGACTGCCGAGCAGTACTTC; cdr3_aa: CASSLGTAEQYF
j_call: TRBJ2-1; v_call: TRBV6-1; d_call: -; clone_size: many; cdr3_nt: TGTGCCAGCAAAATCCTGTTACAGGGACCCAATGAGCAGTTCTTC; cdr3_aa: CASKILLQGPNEQFF
j_call: TRBJ2-2; v_call: TRBV6-2/TRBV6-3; d_call: -; clone_size: few; cdr3_nt: TGTGCCAGCAGAAGCCAAAGCGGCAACACCGGGGAGCTGTTTTTT; cdr3_aa: CASRSQSGNTGELFF